This TCR beta chain was sequenced in a study of T cells after yellow fever vaccination. Background on the study: Fractions containing few cells were prepared with SMART-Seq v4 Ultra Low Input. The study, taken as a whole, reports: Some clonotypes were seen in both the CD4 and the CD8 compartments. These made up a small share and likely arose from convergent recombination. Sorted repertoires could include abundant contaminating clonotypes from bulk cells.

The TCR cDNA carried a universal primer site and UMIs from 5'RACE template switching. TCRdb passed the 5' RACE reads through MiXCR, listing each CDR3 protein once. Of around 340,000 distinct CDR3 sequences in the sample, about an eighth were seen once. A few counts support this clonotype. Its specificity is unknown. This TCR was sampled from a man between 18 and 35 years old who received the YFV17D yellow fever vaccine. The specimen was CD4+ T cells sorted from PBMCs, collected 15 days after the yellow fever booster vaccination.

Here the CDR3 reads CASRAGTGVWHSYNSPLHF. In DNA, the CDR3 is TGTGCCAGCAGAGCCGGGACAGGGGTCTGGCACTCCTATAATTCACCCCTCCACTTT. This chain links TRBV12-3 or TRBV12-4 with TRBJ1-6, with 10 bases matching TRBD1. The V and J ends lost 6 bases and 0 bases, in that order; junction bases with no gene match: 11. This CDR3 comprises 19 residues.